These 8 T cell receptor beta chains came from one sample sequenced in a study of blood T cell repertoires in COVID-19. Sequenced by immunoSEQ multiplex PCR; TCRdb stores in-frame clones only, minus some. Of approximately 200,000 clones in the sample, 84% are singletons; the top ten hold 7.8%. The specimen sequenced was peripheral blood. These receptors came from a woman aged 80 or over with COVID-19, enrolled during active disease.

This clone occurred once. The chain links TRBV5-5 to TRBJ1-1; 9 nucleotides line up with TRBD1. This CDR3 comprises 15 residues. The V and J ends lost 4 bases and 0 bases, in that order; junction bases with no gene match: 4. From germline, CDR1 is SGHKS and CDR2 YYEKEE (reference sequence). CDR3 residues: CASSVGQGLNTEAFF. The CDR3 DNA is TGTGCCAGCAGCGTGGGACAGGGCCTGAACACTGAAGCTTTCTTT.

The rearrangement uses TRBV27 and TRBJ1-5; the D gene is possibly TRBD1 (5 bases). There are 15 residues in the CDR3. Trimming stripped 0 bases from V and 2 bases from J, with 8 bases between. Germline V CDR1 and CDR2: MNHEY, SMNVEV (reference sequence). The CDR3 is CASSLSPRGNQPQHF. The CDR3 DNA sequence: TGTGCCAGCAGTTTATCCCCCAGGGGCAATCAGCCCCAGCATTTT.

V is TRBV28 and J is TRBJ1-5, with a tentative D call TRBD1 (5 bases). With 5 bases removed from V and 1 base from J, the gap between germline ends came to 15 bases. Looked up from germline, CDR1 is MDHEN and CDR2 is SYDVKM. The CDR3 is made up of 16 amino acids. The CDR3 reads CASSPMGGVSNQPQHF. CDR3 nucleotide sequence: TGTGCCAGCAGTCCGATGGGGGGTGTAAGCAATCAGCCCCAGCATTTT.

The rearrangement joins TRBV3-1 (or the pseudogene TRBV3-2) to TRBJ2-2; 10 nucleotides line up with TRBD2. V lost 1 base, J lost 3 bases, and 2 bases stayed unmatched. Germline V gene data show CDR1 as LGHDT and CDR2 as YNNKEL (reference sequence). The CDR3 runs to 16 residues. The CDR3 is CASSQGTSGYTGELFF. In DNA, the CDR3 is TGTGCCAGCAGCCAAGGGACTAGCGGATACACCGGGGAGCTGTTTTTT.

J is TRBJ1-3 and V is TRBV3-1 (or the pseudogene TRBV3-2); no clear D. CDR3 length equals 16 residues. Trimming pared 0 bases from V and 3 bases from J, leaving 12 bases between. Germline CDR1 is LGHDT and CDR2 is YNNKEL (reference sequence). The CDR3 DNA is TGTGCCAGCAGCCAAGACTGGCTGAAACATGGAAACACCATATATTTT. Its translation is CASSQDWLKHGNTIYF.

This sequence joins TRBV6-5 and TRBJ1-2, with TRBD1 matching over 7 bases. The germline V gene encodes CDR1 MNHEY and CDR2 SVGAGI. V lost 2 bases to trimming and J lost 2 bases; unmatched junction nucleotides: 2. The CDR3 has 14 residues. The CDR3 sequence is CASSYRGQNYGYTF. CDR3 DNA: TGTGCCAGCAGTTACAGGGGACAGAACTATGGCTACACCTTC.

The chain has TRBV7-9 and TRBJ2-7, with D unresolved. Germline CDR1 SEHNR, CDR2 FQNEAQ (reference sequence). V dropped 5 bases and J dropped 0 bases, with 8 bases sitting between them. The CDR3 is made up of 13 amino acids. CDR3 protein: CASSPTASYEQYF. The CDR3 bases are TGTGCCAGCAGCCCGACTGCCTCCTACGAGCAGTACTTC.

As DNA, the CDR3 is TGTGCCAGCAGTGACAGGGGTGGACCTGAAAAACTGTTTTTT. Its protein is CASSDRGGPEKLFF. The gene calls are TRBV6-1 and TRBJ1-4; possible D gene TRBD1, 6 bases. This CDR3 region has 14 residues. CDR1 is MNHNS and CDR2 is SASEGT in the germline V gene. The ends were cut back, 3 bases at V and 7 bases at J, with 12 bases in the middle.